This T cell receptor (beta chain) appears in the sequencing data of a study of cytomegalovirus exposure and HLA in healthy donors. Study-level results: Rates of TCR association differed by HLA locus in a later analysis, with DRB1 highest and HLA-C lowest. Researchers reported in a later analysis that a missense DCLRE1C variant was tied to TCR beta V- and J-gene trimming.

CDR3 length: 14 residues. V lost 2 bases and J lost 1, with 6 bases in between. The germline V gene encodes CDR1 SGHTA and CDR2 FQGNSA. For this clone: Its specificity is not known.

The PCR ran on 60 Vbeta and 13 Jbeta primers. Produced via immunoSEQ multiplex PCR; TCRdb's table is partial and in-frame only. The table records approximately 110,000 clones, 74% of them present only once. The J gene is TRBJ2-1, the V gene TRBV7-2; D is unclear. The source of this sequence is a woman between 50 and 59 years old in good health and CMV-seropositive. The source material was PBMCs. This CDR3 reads CASSLLSSYNEQFF. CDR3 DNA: TGTGCCAGCAGCTTACTCAGTTCCTACAATGAGCAGTTCTTC.